This T cell receptor beta chain came from a study of shared clonotypes between healthy human individuals. In the study overall: Serving as donors were two women and three men, whose ages spanned 18 to 49.

Measured with immunoSEQ multiplex PCR; TCRdb has only the in-frame clones, and not every one. The repertoire holds some 1.5 million clones, with roughly 96% as singletons. V was clipped by 1 base and J by 2 bases; unmatched bases: 1. Germline V gives CDR1 SEHNR, CDR2 FQNEAQ (reference sequence). The CDR3 covers 15 residues. This TCR came from a man aged 30 to 45 in good health. Sequenced sample: naive CD4+ T cells sorted from blood. Subset: CD45RA+ positively selected. The rearrangement links TRBV7-9 to TRBJ1-4; 7 nucleotides agree with TRBD1. This CDR3 is CASSLVTGTNEKLFF. CDR3 sequence (DNA): TGTGCCAGCAGCTTAGTGACAGGGACTAATGAAAAACTGTTTTTT.